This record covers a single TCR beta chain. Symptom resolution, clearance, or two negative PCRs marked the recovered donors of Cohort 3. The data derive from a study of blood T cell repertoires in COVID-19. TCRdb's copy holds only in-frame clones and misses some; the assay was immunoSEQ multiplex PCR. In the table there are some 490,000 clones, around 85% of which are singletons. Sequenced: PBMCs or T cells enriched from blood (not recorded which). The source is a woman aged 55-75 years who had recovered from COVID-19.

CDR3 residues: CASSRFPGVMSGGETQYF. DNA for the CDR3: TGTGCCAGCAGCCGTTTCCCCGGTGTGATGAGTGGAGGTGAGACCCAGTACTTC. J is TRBJ2-5 and V is TRBV7-7; a weak D match, TRBD2 (5 bases). This CDR3 spans 18 amino acids. Trimming left V 5 bases short and J 5 bases short, with 27 bases between. Germline CDR1 and CDR2: SSHAT and FNYEAQ (reference sequence).